This T cell receptor (beta chain) came from a study of blood T cell repertoires in COVID-19. For the study at large: Material from acute and convalescent COVID-19 was sourced from the United States, Italy and Spain. In each case, the material was cDNA or gDNA derived from T cells, B-cell-depleted T cells, or PBMCs.

Germline CDR1 reads MNHEY; CDR2 reads SVGAGI. This CDR3 spans 12 amino acids. Trimming pared 6 bases from V and 5 bases from J, leaving 7 bases between. Original data processing: The assay estimated nucleated cells by amplifying reference gene primers. Profiling relied on immunoSEQ multiplex PCR, and the TCRdb table lists in-frame clones only, not all of them. D and trimming were read from the DNA, whereas the V and J calls and clone size are those reported in that table. The sample has under 300,000 clones, 85% seen once. The chain combines TRBV6-5 with TRBJ2-2, with no clear D. This clonotype originated in a human donor in a cohort sampled during active COVID-19. Sequenced sample: peripheral blood. The CDR3 sequence: CASSRVTGELFF. The CDR3 DNA reads TGTGCCAGCAGCCGGGTGACCGGGGAGCTGTTTTTT.